This is a list of T cell receptor beta chains from one sample in a study of shared clonotypes between healthy human individuals. Clones were sequenced by immunoSEQ multiplex PCR, and TCRdb holds only the in-frame ones, with some missing. The sample has about 1.5 million clones, roughly 96% seen once. Sequencing was performed on naive CD4+ T cells sorted from blood. The origin of the receptors is a man under 40 in good health. Both conserved end residues are part of each CDR3. A D gene is named only where the DNA matches it firmly. Some rows have no size entry. The others give once, few or many, or a class for an expanded clone.

D: TRBD1; J: TRBJ2-5; V: TRBV18; size: -; DNA: TGTGCCAGCTCACCACCGGGACAGGGCGGAGAGACCCAGTACTTC; CDR3: CASSPPGQGGETQYF
D: TRBD1; J: TRBJ1-1; V: TRBV11-2; size: -; DNA: TGTGCCAGCAGCTTAGAAACCGGGACAGCTGACGAAGCTTTCTTT; CDR3: CASSLETGTADEAFF
D: -; J: TRBJ2-2; V: TRBV2; size: -; DNA: TGTGCCAGCAGTGGCTCATTTAACACCGGGGAGCTGTTTTTT; CDR3: CASSGSFNTGELFF
D: TRBD2; J: TRBJ2-1; V: TRBV5-1; size: -; DNA: TGCGCCAGCAGCTCGGGACTAGCGGGAGACGATGAGCAGTTCTTC; CDR3: CASSSGLAGDDEQFF
D: -; J: TRBJ1-3; V: TRBV18; size: -; DNA: TGTGCCAGCTCACCGGCCCCCGTCTCTGGAAACACCATATATTTT; CDR3: CASSPAPVSGNTIYF
D: TRBD2; J: TRBJ2-2; V: TRBV19; size: -; DNA: TGTGCCAGTACAGTAGCGGGGCTCAACACCGGGGAGCTGTTTTTT; CDR3: CASTVAGLNTGELFF
D: -; J: TRBJ2-2; V: TRBV7-9; size: few; DNA: TGTGCCAGCAGCTTAGTGGTCGGGATAAACACCGGGGAGCTGTTTTTT; CDR3: CASSLVVGINTGELFF
D: -; J: TRBJ2-5; V: TRBV15; size: once; DNA: TGTGCCACCAGCAGAGACGGCGGGATTGGGGAGACCCAGTACTTC; CDR3: CATSRDGGIGETQYF
D: -; J: TRBJ2-7; V: TRBV7-2; size: -; DNA: TGTGCCAGCAGCACCACTCTTAACGGGAAGGGCGAGCAGTACTTC; CDR3: CASSTTLNGKGEQYF
D: -; J: TRBJ1-3; V: TRBV5-1; size: -; DNA: TGCGCCAGCAGCTTGCGGGGAACTGGAAACACCATATATTTT; CDR3: CASSLRGTGNTIYF
D: -; J: TRBJ2-3; V: TRBV9; size: -; DNA: TGTGCCAGCAGCGTCAGGCCTAGCACAGATACGCAGTATTTT; CDR3: CASSVRPSTDTQYF
D: -; J: TRBJ2-7; V: TRBV25-1; size: -; DNA: TGTGCCAGCAGTGAAGCCTACGAGCAGTACTTC; CDR3: CASSEAYEQYF
D: -; J: TRBJ1-2; V: TRBV7-2; size: -; DNA: TGTGCCAGCAGTGAACAGGGAGTTGGCTATGGCTACACCTTC; CDR3: CASSEQGVGYGYTF
D: TRBD2; J: TRBJ2-2; V: TRBV6-1; size: -; DNA: TGTGCCAGCAACCCACTGGCTAGCGGGACCGGGGAGCTGTTTTTT; CDR3: CASNPLASGTGELFF
D: -; J: TRBJ2-7; V: TRBV11-2; size: -; DNA: TGTGCCAGCAGCTTAGCGGCAGGAGGGACCTACGAGCAGTACTTC; CDR3: CASSLAAGGTYEQYF
D: -; J: TRBJ1-1; V: TRBV27; size: -; DNA: TGTGCCAGCAGTCCCCGCCGTAACACTGAAGCTTTCTTT; CDR3: CASSPRRNTEAFF
D: -; J: TRBJ2-3; V: TRBV5-6; size: -; DNA: TGTGCCAGCAGCTTGGATCAGGTCACAGATACGCAGTATTTT; CDR3: CASSLDQVTDTQYF
D: TRBD1; J: TRBJ1-5; V: TRBV7-2; size: -; DNA: TGTGCCAGCAGTCCCCGGGCAGGGGGGGATCAGCCCCAGCATTTT; CDR3: CASSPRAGGDQPQHF
D: TRBD1; J: TRBJ1-5; V: TRBV6-1; size: -; DNA: TGTGCCAGCAGGGGGGGACAGGGGAGCAATCAGCCCCAGCATTTT; CDR3: CASRGGQGSNQPQHF
D: TRBD1; J: TRBJ2-7; V: TRBV6-5; size: few; DNA: TGTGCCAGCAGTTACACAGGGGCCTACGAGCAGTACTTC; CDR3: CASSYTGAYEQYF
D: -; J: TRBJ1-5; V: TRBV19; size: -; DNA: TGTGCCAGTAGTCGAGGGCAGCCCCAGCATTTT; CDR3: CASSRGQPQHF
D: -; J: TRBJ2-3; V: TRBV7-2; size: few; DNA: TGTGCCAGCAGCTTAGACACAGATACGCAGTATTTT; CDR3: CASSLDTDTQYF
D: -; J: TRBJ2-7; V: TRBV4-1; size: -; DNA: TGCGCCAGCAGCCCCTGGGCCGGGGTTACCTCCTACGAGCAGTACTTC; CDR3: CASSPWAGVTSYEQYF
D: -; J: TRBJ2-7; V: TRBV5-4; size: -; DNA: TGTGCCAGCAGGCCTGGATCGGAGCTCTACGAGCAGTACTTC; CDR3: CASRPGSELYEQYF
D: TRBD2; J: TRBJ2-1; V: TRBV18; size: -; DNA: TGTGCCAGCCGGATCCGGGACTATAATGAGCAGTTCTTC; CDR3: CASRIRDYNEQFF
D: -; J: TRBJ2-1; V: TRBV7-2; size: once; DNA: TGTGCCAGCAGCTTAGGACTAGGGTCCTACAATGAGCAGTTCTTC; CDR3: CASSLGLGSYNEQFF
D: TRBD1; J: TRBJ2-7; V: TRBV7-9; size: -; DNA: TGTGCCAGCAGCTCCACGGTGCCGGACAGGGGCTACGAGCAGTACTTC; CDR3: CASSSTVPDRGYEQYF
D: -; J: TRBJ2-7; V: TRBV5-6; size: -; DNA: TGTGCCAGCAGCATGGACAGACGCTACGAGCAGTACTTC; CDR3: CASSMDRRYEQYF
D: -; J: TRBJ1-5; V: TRBV7-2; size: -; DNA: TGTGCCAGCAGCCGCAGAGGAGGGAATCAGCCCCAGCATTTT; CDR3: CASSRRGGNQPQHF